These T cell receptor beta chains were read from a single sample in a study of vaccination and CD4 T cells after COVID-19. Using its own MiXCR run on the PCR reads, TCRdb lists one record per CDR3 protein. The sample has 12,000 or so distinct CDR3 sequences; around 64% are singletons. Their cognate antigens are unknown. Sample: CD4+ T cells from blood, cultured in vitro. Source of these receptors: a human donor who had recovered from COVID-19. CDR3s include the opening cysteine and the closing phenylalanine or tryptophan. The D gene is left open where the match is weak. A row's size may be missing; if present it is once, few, many or a size class.

cdr3_nt,cdr3_aa,v_call,clone_size,d_call,j_call
TGTGCCAGCAGCCAGGGGGGTAGGACTGAAGCTTTCTTT,CASSQGGRTEAFF,TRBV11-2,.,TRBD1,TRBJ1-1
TGCGCCAGCAGCACACTAGGGGGCGGGATATACAATGAGCAGTTCTTC,CASSTLGGGIYNEQFF,TRBV5-1,.,.,TRBJ2-1
TGTGCCAGCAGGGAATGGACAGGCGAGGGCTACACCTTC,CASREWTGEGYTF,TRBV27,few,TRBD1,TRBJ1-2
TGTGCCAGCAGCTTGGAAGGCTACGGCTACACCTTC,CASSLEGYGYTF,TRBV5-8,.,.,TRBJ1-2
TGTGCCAGCAGGCCAGGGACAGGGGGCGCGAGAGGCTACACCTTC,CASRPGTGGARGYTF,TRBV2,.,TRBD1,TRBJ1-2
TGTGCCAGCGGGATGAGGTTAGCGGGAGGGAGGGACATTCAGTACTTC,CASGMRLAGGRDIQYF,TRBV6-1,.,TRBD2,TRBJ2-4
TGTGCCAGCAGCAAATCGGGACAGGGGGCGAATAATTCACCCCTCCACTTT,CASSKSGQGANNSPLHF,TRBV6-4,few,TRBD1,TRBJ1-6
TGCAGTGCTAGGCTAGGGGTTCAAGAGACCCAGTACTTC,CSARLGVQETQYF,TRBV20-1,.,.,TRBJ2-5
TGTGCTAGCAGTCAACTAGCGGGGCCCCAAGAGACCCAGTACTTC,CASSQLAGPQETQYF,TRBV7-6,.,TRBD2,TRBJ2-5
TGTGCCAGTAGGACTAATTACGGAGGGAACACTGAAGCTTTCTTT,CASRTNYGGNTEAFF,TRBV19,.,.,TRBJ1-1
TGCAGCGTTGAGCTTTTGGGAATCGGTGGCTACACCTTC,CSVELLGIGGYTF,TRBV29-1,.,.,TRBJ1-2
TGCAGTGCTGACCTAGGGGACGGATACGAGCAGTACTTC,CSADLGDGYEQYF,TRBV20-1,.,.,TRBJ2-7
TGCAGTGCAAAGGGAGTACAAGAGACCCAGTACTTC,CSAKGVQETQYF,TRBV20-1,.,.,TRBJ2-5
TGTGCCAGCAGCTTAGAGGGTAGAGGGGGTGTTTACGGCTACACCTTC,CASSLEGRGGVYGYTF,TRBV11-3,.,.,TRBJ1-2
TGTGCCAGCAGCTTAGTGACCTCAGAGCAGTACTTC,CASSLVTSEQYF,TRBV7-9,.,.,TRBJ2-7
TGCAGTGCTAGCGTCGGGACATCAGGAAACACCATATATTTT,CSASVGTSGNTIYF,TRBV20-1,.,.,TRBJ1-3
TGTGCCAGCTCACTCCGGACAGGGGAAGGGACCCAGTACTTC,CASSLRTGEGTQYF,TRBV18,.,TRBD1,TRBJ2-5
TGCAGTGCTAGGGGGACAGAAGAGCAGTTCTTC,CSARGTEEQFF,TRBV20-1,.,TRBD1,TRBJ2-1
TGTGCCAGCAGTTTCAATACCGGGACAGGGGGCCGCAATGAGCAGTTCTTC,CASSFNTGTGGRNEQFF,TRBV6-5,.,TRBD1,TRBJ2-1
TGTGCCAGCAGCCCATGGAGTAGCGGGACCCAAGAGACCCAGTACTTC,CASSPWSSGTQETQYF,TRBV7-6,.,TRBD2,TRBJ2-5
TGTGCCAGCAGTTCAGGGTGGGACAGGGATAATTCACCCCTCCACTTT,CASSSGWDRDNSPLHF,TRBV7-2,.,TRBD1,TRBJ1-6
TGCAGTGCTAGGGCTGGACAGGTGGAGAATCAGCCCCAGCATTTT,CSARAGQVENQPQHF,TRBV20-1,few,TRBD1,TRBJ1-5
TGTGCCAGCAGTTTAAATTCACCCCTCCACTTT,CASSLNSPLHF,TRBV7-8,.,.,TRBJ1-6
TGTGCCACCAGTGACTCCAGGACAGGGGAGCGGTACAATGAGCAGTTCTTC,CATSDSRTGERYNEQFF,TRBV24-1,.,TRBD1,TRBJ2-1
TGTGCCACCAGCAGAGTTCTCAGAGGGGGGACTGAAGCTTTCTTT,CATSRVLRGGTEAFF,TRBV15,few,.,TRBJ1-1
TGTGCCAGCAGCCAAAGTAGCGGGAACACCGGGGAGCTGTTTTTT,CASSQSSGNTGELFF,TRBV4-2,.,.,TRBJ2-2
TGTGCCAGCACCTCCACCGGGGGAGGAGGTAAGAATGAGCAGTTCTTC,CASTSTGGGGKNEQFF,TRBV6-1,.,.,TRBJ2-1
TGTGCCAGCAGCTTGGGGGGAAGCGGTGAAGCTTTCTTT,CASSLGGSGEAFF,TRBV5-4,.,.,TRBJ1-1
TGTGCCAGCAGCCCGACGTCTTACCTCGGAAATCAGCCCCAGCATTTT,CASSPTSYLGNQPQHF,TRBV7-9,.,.,TRBJ1-5
TGCAGTGCTAGACGAACAGGGGGGTACGAGCAGTACTTC,CSARRTGGYEQYF,TRBV20-1,.,TRBD1,TRBJ2-7
TGCGCCAGCAGCTTGGCCTCACAGCCCAACACTGAAGCTTTCTTT,CASSLASQPNTEAFF,TRBV5-1,.,.,TRBJ1-1
TGTGCCAGTAGTATAGATAGGGGAAGGCGGGATAATCAGCCCCAGCATTTT,CASSIDRGRRDNQPQHF,TRBV19,few,.,TRBJ1-5
TGCAGCGCCCAAGACGGGGGAAGCGGCAATCAGCCCCAGCATTTT,CSAQDGGSGNQPQHF,TRBV29-1,.,.,TRBJ1-5
TGCAGTGCGTCACCGACAGGGCCGTACGAGCAGTACTTC,CSASPTGPYEQYF,TRBV20-1,.,TRBD1,TRBJ2-7
TGTGCCAGCAGTCGGACCCATGGGAGGAATCAGCCCCAGCATTTT,CASSRTHGRNQPQHF,TRBV6-2/TRBV6-3,.,.,TRBJ1-5
TGTGCCAGCAGCTTAGCACAGGGGACTGGAAACACCATATATTTT,CASSLAQGTGNTIYF,TRBV7-6,.,TRBD1,TRBJ1-3
TGCAGTGCTAGAGATCAAACAGGGGGGATGAGGGGCTACACCTTC,CSARDQTGGMRGYTF,TRBV20-1,.,TRBD1,TRBJ1-2
TGTGCCAGCAGCCACGCCTCGTACACTGAAGCTTTCTTT,CASSHASYTEAFF,TRBV7-2,.,.,TRBJ1-1
TGTGCCAGCAGTCTCCGGACTAGCGGGAAGTATGAGCAGTTCTTC,CASSLRTSGKYEQFF,TRBV27,.,TRBD2,TRBJ2-1
TGTGCCAGCAGCCAGGGAACAGGGTATGGCTACACCTTC,CASSQGTGYGYTF,TRBV2,.,.,TRBJ1-2
TGTGCCAGCAGGACAGGGGGCTCTGGGGCCAACGTCCTGACTTTC,CASRTGGSGANVLTF,TRBV19,.,TRBD1,TRBJ2-6
TGTGCCAGCAGCTCACAGGGGCTCGGGAACACTGAAGCTTTCTTT,CASSSQGLGNTEAFF,TRBV7-2,once,TRBD1,TRBJ1-1
TGCAGTGCTAGTCCCAATTACGAGCAGTACTTC,CSASPNYEQYF,TRBV20-1,.,.,TRBJ2-7